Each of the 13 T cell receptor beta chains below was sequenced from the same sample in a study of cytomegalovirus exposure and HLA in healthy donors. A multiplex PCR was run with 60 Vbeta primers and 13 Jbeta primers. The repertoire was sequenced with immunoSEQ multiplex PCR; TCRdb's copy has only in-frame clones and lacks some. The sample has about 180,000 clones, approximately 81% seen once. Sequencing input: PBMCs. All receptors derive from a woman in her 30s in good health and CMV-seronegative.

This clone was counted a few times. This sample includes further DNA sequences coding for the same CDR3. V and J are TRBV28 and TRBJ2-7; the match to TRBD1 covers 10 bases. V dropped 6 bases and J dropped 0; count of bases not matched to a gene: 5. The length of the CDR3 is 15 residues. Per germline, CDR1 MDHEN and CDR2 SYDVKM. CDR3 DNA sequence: TGTGCCAGCAGCTTGACAGGGGGCGGCTCCTACGAGCAGTACTTC. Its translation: CASSLTGGGSYEQYF.

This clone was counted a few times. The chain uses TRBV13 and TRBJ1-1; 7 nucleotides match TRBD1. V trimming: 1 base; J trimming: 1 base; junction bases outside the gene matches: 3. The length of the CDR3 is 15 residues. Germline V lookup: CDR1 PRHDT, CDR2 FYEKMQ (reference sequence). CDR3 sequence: CASSLEGQSNTEAFF. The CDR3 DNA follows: TGTGCCAGCAGCTTAGAGGGACAGTCGAACACTGAAGCTTTCTTT. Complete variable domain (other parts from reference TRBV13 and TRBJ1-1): AAGVIQSPRHLIKEKRETATLKCYPIPRHDTVYWYQQGPGQDPQFLISFYEKMQSDKGSIPDRFSAQQFSDYHSELNMSSLELGDSALYFCASSLEGQSNTEAFFGQGTRLTVV.

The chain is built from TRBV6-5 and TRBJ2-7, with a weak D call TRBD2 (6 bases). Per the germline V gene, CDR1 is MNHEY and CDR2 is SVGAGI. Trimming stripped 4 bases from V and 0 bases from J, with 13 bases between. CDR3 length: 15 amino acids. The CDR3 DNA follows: TGTGCCAGCAGTTCCCGGGGGTCCCACTCCTACGAGCAGTACTTC. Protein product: CASSSRGSHSYEQYF.

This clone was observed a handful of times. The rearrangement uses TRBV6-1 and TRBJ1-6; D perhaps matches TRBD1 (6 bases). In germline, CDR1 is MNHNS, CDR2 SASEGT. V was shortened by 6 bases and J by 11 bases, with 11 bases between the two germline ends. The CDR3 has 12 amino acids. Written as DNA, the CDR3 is TGTGCCAGCAGGGGGGGGGCTCCACCCCTCCACTTT. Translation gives CASRGGAPPLHF.

In DNA form, the CDR3 reads TGTGCCAGCAGCTTGCGGGGGTCTAGTCCAGATACGCAGTATTTT. Its translation is CASSLRGSSPDTQYF. The gene calls are TRBV5-5 and TRBJ2-3; D perhaps matches TRBD2 (6 bases). This CDR3 contains 15 residues. Germline V gene sequence: CDR1 SGHKS, CDR2 YYEKEE (reference sequence). V was cut by 1 base and J by 4 bases, with 13 bases left in between.

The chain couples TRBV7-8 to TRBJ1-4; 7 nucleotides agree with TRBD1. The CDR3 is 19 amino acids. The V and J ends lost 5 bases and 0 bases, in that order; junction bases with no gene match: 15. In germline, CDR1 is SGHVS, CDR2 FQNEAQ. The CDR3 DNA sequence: TGTGCCAGCAGCGCTGAGGGCCCAGGGGGAACTGCAACTAATGAAAAACTGTTTTTT. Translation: CASSAEGPGGTATNEKLFF.

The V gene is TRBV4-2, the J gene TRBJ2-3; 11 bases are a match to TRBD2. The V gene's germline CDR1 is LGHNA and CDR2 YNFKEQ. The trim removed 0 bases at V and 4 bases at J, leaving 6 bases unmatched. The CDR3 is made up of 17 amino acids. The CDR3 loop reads CASSQDMASGRSDTQYF. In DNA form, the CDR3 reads TGTGCCAGCAGCCAAGATATGGCTAGCGGGAGGTCAGATACGCAGTATTTT.

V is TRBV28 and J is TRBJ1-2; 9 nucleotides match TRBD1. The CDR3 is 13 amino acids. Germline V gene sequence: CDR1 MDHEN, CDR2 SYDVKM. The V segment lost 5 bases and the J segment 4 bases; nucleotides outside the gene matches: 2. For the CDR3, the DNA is TGTGCCAGCAGTCCGGACAGGGGCTATGGCTACACCTTC. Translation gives CASSPDRGYGYTF.

CDR3 DNA sequence: TGTGCCAGCAGTAGCCCCTCGTGGACAGCATACAATGAGCAGTTCTTC. Translation: CASSSPSWTAYNEQFF. The genes are TRBV28 and TRBJ2-1, with D possibly being TRBD1 (6 bases). V was trimmed by 5 bases and J by 4 bases, leaving 18 bases between them. This CDR3 contains 16 residues. Germline values: CDR1 MDHEN, CDR2 SYDVKM. Full variable domain (missing parts from reference TRBV28 and TRBJ2-1): DVKVTQSSRYLVKRTGEKVFLECVQDMDHENMFWYRQDPGLGLRLIYFSYDVKMKEKGDIPEGYSVSREKKERFSLILESASTNQTSMYLCASSSPSWTAYNEQFFGPGTRLTVL.

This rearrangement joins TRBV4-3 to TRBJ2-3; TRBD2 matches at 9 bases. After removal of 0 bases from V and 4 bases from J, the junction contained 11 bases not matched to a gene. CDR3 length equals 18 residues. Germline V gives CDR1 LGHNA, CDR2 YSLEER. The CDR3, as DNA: TGCGCCAGCAGCCAAGATCCTGGACTAGCGAGTAGGGCAGATACGCAGTATTTT. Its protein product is CASSQDPGLASRADTQYF.

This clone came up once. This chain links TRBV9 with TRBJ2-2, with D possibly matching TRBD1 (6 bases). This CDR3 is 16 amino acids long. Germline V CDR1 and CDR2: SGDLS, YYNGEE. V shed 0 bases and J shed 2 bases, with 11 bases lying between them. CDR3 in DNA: TGTGCCAGCAGCGTAGACCCAGGGGCCAACACCGGGGAGCTGTTTTTT. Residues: CASSVDPGANTGELFF.

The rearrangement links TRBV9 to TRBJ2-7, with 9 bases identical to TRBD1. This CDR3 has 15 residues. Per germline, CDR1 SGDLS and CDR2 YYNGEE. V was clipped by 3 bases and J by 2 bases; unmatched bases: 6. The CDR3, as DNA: TGTGCCAGCAGCGCACTGGACAGGGGCACCTACGAGCAGTACTTC. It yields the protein CASSALDRGTYEQYF.

CDR3 bases: TGCGCCAGCAGCTACCGCCAGACTAGCGGTGGACTCACAGATACGCAGTATTTT. Protein product: CASSYRQTSGGLTDTQYF. This chain joins TRBV5-1 and TRBJ2-3; 9 bases are a match to TRBD2. Germline V gives CDR1 SGHRS, CDR2 YFSETQ. This CDR3 has 18 residues. J was trimmed by 2 bases and V by 3 bases; bases with no gene match: 13.